The 7 T cell receptor beta chains reported below all come from one sample, sequenced in a study of T cell changes during pregnancy in multiple sclerosis (dated by TCRdb to between 2018 and 2021). To prepare the library, the immunoSEQ multiplex PCR assay was applied. This is the immuneACCESS table as TCRdb keeps it, with only in-frame sequences that have V and J called. A part of the clones is gone; compared with another copy, unresolved V genes explain less than half, and the rest is unexplained. This sample has approximately 130,000 clones in its table, and 96% of those were observed once. The ten largest account for 0.44% of the sample. This specimen consisted of peripheral blood, obtained after pregnancy. These receptors were collected from a female donor with multiple sclerosis, enrolled in a pregnancy study.

This chain joins TRBV19 and TRBJ2-5; weak D call: TRBD2 (5 bases). Per germline, CDR1 LNHDA and CDR2 SQIVND (reference sequence). Trimming stripped 2 bases from V and 4 bases from J, with 14 bases between. This CDR3 is built from 15 residues. The CDR3 DNA follows: TGTGCCAGTAGTATAAAGGTCAGCGCGGGAGAGACCCAGTACTTC. Translated, it gives CASSIKVSAGETQYF.

V usage is TRBV14 and J usage is TRBJ2-7, with 9 positions matching TRBD2. The CDR3 consists of 16 residues. CDR1 is SGHDN, CDR2 FVKESK, per germline. The V and J ends lost 4 bases and 6 bases, in that order; junction bases with no gene match: 13. CDR3 in amino acids: CASSRRTGLATSEQYF. For the CDR3, the DNA is TGTGCCAGCAGCCGCCGGACGGGACTAGCCACTAGCGAGCAGTACTTC.

The V call is TRBV29-1, the J call TRBJ1-2, with D tentatively TRBD1 (6 bases). Trimming stripped 7 bases from V and 7 bases from J, with 13 bases between. The germline V gene has CDR1 SQVTM and CDR2 ANQGSEA. The CDR3 totals 11 residues. This CDR3 reads CSAGGGIGYTF. In DNA form, the CDR3 reads TGCAGCGCGGGAGGGGGGATTGGCTACACCTTC.

The chain combines TRBV7-9 with TRBJ2-1; TRBD2 agrees at 9 bases. V dropped 5 bases and J dropped 0; count of bases not matched to a gene: 8. Germline V gene data show CDR1 as SEHNR and CDR2 as FQNEAQ (reference sequence). The CDR3 length is 17 residues. DNA for the CDR3: TGTGCCAGCAGCGGCTTAGCGGGAGTCGGCTCCTACAATGAGCAGTTCTTC. It yields the protein CASSGLAGVGSYNEQFF.

The chain is built from TRBV15 and TRBJ2-3, with D perhaps TRBD2 (6 bases). Germline V lookup: CDR1 LNHNV, CDR2 YYDKDF (reference sequence). Trimming removed 3 bases at V and 2 bases at J, with 21 bases between. The CDR3 is 18 residues long. The CDR3 nucleotides are TGTGCCACCAGCAGTTCATTTTGGAGGGCCGGTCTCACAGATACGCAGTATTTT. Its translation: CATSSSFWRAGLTDTQYF.

The J gene is TRBJ2-7, the V gene TRBV16, with 8 bases lining up with TRBD1. The V segment lost 2 bases and the J segment 2 bases; nucleotides outside the gene matches: 5. CDR3 length: 15 amino acids. Germline V CDR1 and CDR2: KGHSY, FQNENV. The CDR3 DNA sequence: TGTGCCAGCAGCCAAGAAGGGACAGGTCCCTACGAGCAGTACTTC. Translating it yields CASSQEGTGPYEQYF.

The rearrangement links TRBV7-6 to TRBJ2-2; 7 bases fit TRBD1. J gave up 1 base and V 5 bases, and 10 bases lay outside the gene matches. This CDR3 region has 17 residues. Germline V gene data show CDR1 as SGHVS and CDR2 as FNYEAQ. The CDR3 loop reads CASSRNPGQKNTGELFF. The CDR3 nucleotides are TGTGCCAGCAGCCGTAATCCGGGACAGAAGAACACCGGGGAGCTGTTTTTT.